The source of this TCR beta chain is a study of T cell responses to AZD1222 COVID-19 vaccine (dated by TCRdb to the early 2020s). Looking at the study overall: Because spike-specific TCR depth and breadth did not differ between the two schedules, AZD1222 recipients who got a second dose at roughly 4 weeks were pooled with those who got a second dose at roughly 12 weeks. A total of under 250 trial participants underwent TCR sequencing, of whom more than 200 had received two doses of AZD1222 and around 25 had received two doses of the MenACWY control vaccine. Trial participants were enrolled by age into subgroups of 18-55, 56-69 and 70-plus years, and 148, 28 and 57 TCR-sequenced participants, respectively, were included in these subgroups. What the research found in general, with its limitations: The 56-69-year group was small, and its depth increase did not reach significance, likely because of low power. Participants were mostly white British, with more females than males. The authors suggested clonal diversity may have been underestimated. Nearly half of unique spike-specific TCRs reportedly recognized epitopes outside regions mutated in the B.1.351 and B.1.1.7 variants. After two AZD1222 doses, spike-specific TCR breadth and depth were significantly higher than at day 0 and than in MenACWY recipients. Conclusions about previously exposed vaccinees are limited, since just five to seven AZD1222 recipients were seropositive for SARS-CoV-2 at baseline. Vaccine-associated CD4 TCRs spanned the whole spike protein, with dominant responses in regions 160-218 and 743-854. No day 14 peak-response samples were available, so repertoires were characterized only after the peak T cell response.

V is shortened by 0 bases, J by 1 base, and the region joining them spans 6 bases. CDR1 LGHDT and CDR2 YNNKEL are derived from the germline V gene (reference sequence). From its cysteine to its phenylalanine, the CDR3 spans 14 amino acids. Only the CDR3 portion is preserved as DNA: 42 bases, with reading frame beginning at the first base. About this clone: The antigen it binds to is not known. It has no much larger one-base neighbor in the sample; base qualities were not kept.

The time point tag for this specimen amounts to: baseline before first vaccination. Vaccinee samples came from UK trials COV001 and COV002, including a single-blind randomized controlled phase 2/3 trial of AZD1222 (ChAdOx1 nCoV-19) in healthy adults. For TCRbeta chain sequencing, PBMC samples were collected from trial participants at day 0 and at day 28 after the second dose. The CDR3 regions of human TCRbeta chains were analyzed by immunosequencing. Turning to the authors' computational methods: TCRs in the repertoires were matched against a reference library of SARS-CoV-2-specific TCRs that had been generated with the MIRA antigen-specificity platform. Breadth was defined as the fraction of unique TCRs that were SARS-CoV-2-associated, and depth was defined as the fraction of total T cells that were SARS-CoV-2-associated. Each spike-specific TCR was assigned to its reactive spike region and to a CD4 or CD8 class using the MIRA data. Log10-transformed breadth and depth values were compared by one-way ANOVA with Sidak's multiple comparisons tests. Entries here come from immuneACCESS through TCRdb and include only in-frame sequences with V and J called. Some clones fail to appear in such tables; in the studies checked, an unresolved V gene covers under half of the shortfall, and the cause of the remainder is unknown. D and trimming were read from the DNA, whereas the V and J calls and clone size are those reported in that table. This sample gives 85,000 to 130,000 clones in total; more than 85% of them show up just once. 5% of the sample is in the top ten clones.

Sequenced here: peripheral blood, sampled on day 0 of AZD1222 vaccination. The sequence joins TRBV3-1 (or the pseudogene TRBV3-2) to TRBJ2-5; TRBD1 is a weak D gene call, 5 bases matching. This receptor was obtained from an adult in good health. The DNA is TGTGCCAGCAGCCAAGAGCAGGGCCAAGAGACCCAGTACTTC. Its protein is CASSQEQGQETQYF.